This T cell receptor (beta chain) is drawn from a study of blood T cell repertoires in COVID-19. The method was immunoSEQ multiplex PCR; TCRdb's version includes in-frame clones alone and lacks a portion of them. In the table there are a few hundred thousand clones, 80% to 90% of which are singletons. This CDR3 has 13 residues. V lost 6 bases and J 3 bases, leaving 12 bases between the germline ends. Germline-derived CDR1 and CDR2 are MNHEY and SVGAGI. The chain links TRBV6-5 to TRBJ2-7, with D maybe TRBD2 (6 bases). This sequence originates from a man between 18 and 29 years old with COVID-19, enrolled during active disease. The sequenced material came from peripheral blood. For the CDR3, the DNA is TGTGCCAGCAGGAGGGACTGGAACTACGAGCAGTACTTC. Protein: CASRRDWNYEQYF.